This is a list of T cell receptor beta chains from one sample in a study of T cell responses to AZD1222 COVID-19 vaccine. The assay was immunoSEQ multiplex PCR, and TCRdb's table has in-frame clones only and misses some. The sample includes 120,000 to 150,000 clones, about 91% seen only once; the top ten take about 15%. The sequenced sample was peripheral blood, obtained on day 0 of AZD1222 vaccination. These receptors all come from an adult in good health. CDR3s include the opening cysteine and the closing phenylalanine or tryptophan. D genes are given only for firm matches. Clone size is not always given. Where it is, it says once, few, many or a class for expanded clones.

TGTGCCAGCAGCCAAGATATTCCCCCGGGGAACTATGGCTACACCTTC,CASSQDIPPGNYGYTF,TRBV4-2,NA,TRBJ1-2,NA
TGTGCCAGCAGCAAAGCGCCGGACAGGGTGGGTGAGACCCAGTACTTC,CASSKAPDRVGETQYF,TRBV21-1,NA,TRBJ2-5,NA
TGTGCCAGCAGTGAATTCCCCAAATCGGACACCGGGGAGCTGTTTTTT,CASSEFPKSDTGELFF,TRBV6-1,NA,TRBJ2-2,NA
TGTGCCAGCAGCTCATTAGGTTTGTCGACTAGCTGGCGCCACGCGCAGTACTTC,CASSSLGLSTSWRHAQYF,TRBV7-2,TRBD2,TRBJ2-7,NA
TGTGCCAGCAGCCAAGAAAGGGGGAGGGTTGGGGCCAACGTCCTGACTTTC,CASSQERGRVGANVLTF,TRBV3-1/TRBV3-2,NA,TRBJ2-6,NA
TGTGCCAGCAGCGGGCGGGGGCGAGAGACCCAGTACTTC,CASSGRGRETQYF,TRBV9,NA,TRBJ2-5,NA
TGTGCCAGCAGTTACGAGGGGGCGAACACCGGGGAGCTGTTTTTT,CASSYEGANTGELFF,TRBV6-2/TRBV6-3,NA,TRBJ2-2,NA
TGTGCCAGCAGACCGGGACTAGGGGGAGGAGATACGCAGTATTTT,CASRPGLGGGDTQYF,TRBV27,TRBD2,TRBJ2-3,NA
TGCGCCAGCAGCCCTTCACCGGGAGGCGGGGAGACCCAGTACTTC,CASSPSPGGGETQYF,TRBV4-3,TRBD2,TRBJ2-5,NA
TGTGCCAGCAGTTACCAGAACACTGAAGCTTTCTTT,CASSYQNTEAFF,TRBV6-2/TRBV6-3,NA,TRBJ1-1,NA
TGTGCCAGCAGTGCCCGACGGAACTATGGCTACACCTTC,CASSARRNYGYTF,TRBV6-4,NA,TRBJ1-2,once
TGTGCCAGCAGCATTCCGACAACGCTCGACACAGATACGCAGTATTTT,CASSIPTTLDTDTQYF,TRBV21-1,NA,TRBJ2-3,NA
TGTGCCAGCAGCTCCCCCAAGGGGGACTCCTACGAGCAGTACTTC,CASSSPKGDSYEQYF,TRBV7-2,NA,TRBJ2-7,once
TGCGCCAGCAGCTTGACATCCAATGAGCAGTTCTTC,CASSLTSNEQFF,TRBV5-1,NA,TRBJ2-1,NA
TGTGCCAGTAGTCCTGGGACAGGGGGCGCGTCCTACAATGGGCAGTTCTTC,CASSPGTGGASYNGQFF,TRBV19,TRBD1,TRBJ2-1,NA
TGTGCCAGCAGCTCCTTGCCTCGGACAGGGTCCTTTAATGAGCAGTTCTTC,CASSSLPRTGSFNEQFF,TRBV7-2,TRBD1,TRBJ2-1,NA
TGTGCCAGCAGTGAAGGTCTTTCCCGGGGTCAGCCCCAGCATTTT,CASSEGLSRGQPQHF,TRBV2,NA,TRBJ1-5,NA
TGTGCCAGCAGCAGGGGGGGGCTAAACTCCTATAATTCACCCCTCCACTTT,CASSRGGLNSYNSPLHF,TRBV5-4,NA,TRBJ1-6,NA